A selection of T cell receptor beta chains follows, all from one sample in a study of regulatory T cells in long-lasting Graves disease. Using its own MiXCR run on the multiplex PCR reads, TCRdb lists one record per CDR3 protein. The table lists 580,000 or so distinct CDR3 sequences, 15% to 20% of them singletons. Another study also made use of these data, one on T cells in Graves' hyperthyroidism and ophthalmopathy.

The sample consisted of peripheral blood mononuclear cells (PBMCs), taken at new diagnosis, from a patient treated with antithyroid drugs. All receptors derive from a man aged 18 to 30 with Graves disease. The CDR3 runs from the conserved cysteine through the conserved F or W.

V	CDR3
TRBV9	CASGGTSGTYEQYF
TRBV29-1	CSVGEGQFHNEQFF
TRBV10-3	CAIGSDRGSYEQYF
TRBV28	CASSLAPPSGHEQFF
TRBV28	CASSFPREVATEAFF
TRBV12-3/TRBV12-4	CASSLNLDNEQFF
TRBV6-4	CASRPGLAGGRSDTQYF
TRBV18	CASSASVVNTEAFF
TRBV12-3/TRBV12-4	CASSLEREVNYEQYF
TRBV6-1	CASSAGTSGRIDEQYF
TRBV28	CASSPTGNIEAFF
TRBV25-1	CASSEVYSTYEQYF
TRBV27	CASSLRLAGGFDTQYF
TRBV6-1	CASTLSTGPGNSPLHF
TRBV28	CASSYTGGTGELFF
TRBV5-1	CASSPSGTGLNEKLFF
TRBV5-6	CASSHRGYEQYF
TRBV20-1	CSAKRAGDEQYF
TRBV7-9	CASSLLASSSYNEQFF
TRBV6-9	CASSFRDSGEQYF
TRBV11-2	CASSLDQGTHDLDGYTF
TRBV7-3	CASSLGTGGQQFF
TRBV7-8	CASTPGGGSQETQYF
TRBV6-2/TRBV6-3	CASSEARGRGDGYGYTF
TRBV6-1	CASSAYGGNTEAFF
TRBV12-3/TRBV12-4	CASRGGLAGLEQYF
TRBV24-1	CATSDPGQGRETQYF
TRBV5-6	CASSWDRATYEQYF
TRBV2	CASRGARQGNTGELFF
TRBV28	CASSFTGGRYEQYF
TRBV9	CASSSTDWDTDTQYF
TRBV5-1	CASRAVGSYNEQFF
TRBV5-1	CASSLLGQSYEQYF
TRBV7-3	CASSPLDRGFTEAFF
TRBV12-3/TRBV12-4	CASRTTSSTRELFF
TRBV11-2	CASSLEVASYEQYF
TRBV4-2	CASSQDSGGPYEQYF
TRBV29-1	CSCSRSNTGELFF
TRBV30	CAWTLKLFNYGYTF
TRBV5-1	CASSGEDSTSSTDTQYF
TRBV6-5	CASSYFQGTYEQYF
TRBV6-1	CASSELAGLEFF
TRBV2	CASSDKARNQPQHF
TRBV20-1	CSAGQLSNTGELFF
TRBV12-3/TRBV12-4	CASSAGQGYNEQFF
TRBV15	CATSRDGTGNTEAFF
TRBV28	CASSTGQSRREAFF
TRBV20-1	CSAKQGGETQYF
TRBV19	CASSIGRGVGSADTQYF
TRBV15	CATSRRQGKKLFF
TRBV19	CASSPRTSGGRNEQFF
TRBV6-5	CASSYHLGGNYGYTF
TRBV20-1	CSAPRGGSYNEQFF
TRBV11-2	CASRAPSGSTDTQYF
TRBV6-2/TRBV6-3	CASSVGQGAEQFF